A selection of T cell receptor beta chains follows, all from one sample in a study of cytomegalovirus exposure and HLA in healthy donors. Profiled with immunoSEQ multiplex PCR; TCRdb holds only in-frame clones, not every one. The table lists about 120,000 clones, approximately 88% of them singletons. Sequencing was done on a sample of PBMCs. Receptors originate from a woman in her thirties in good health and CMV-seropositive. The CDR3 runs from the conserved cysteine through the conserved F or W. A D gene is named only where the DNA matches it firmly. Clone size is shown for a subset of rows, as once, few, many or a class of expanded clone.

TRBD1,TRBJ2-1,NA,TRBV15,CATSSPGQGSYNEQFF,TGTGCCACCAGCAGCCCGGGACAGGGGTCCTACAATGAGCAGTTCTTC
TRBD1,TRBJ2-6,NA,TRBV19,CASSGQASGANVLTF,TGTGCCAGTAGTGGACAGGCGTCTGGGGCCAACGTCCTGACTTTC
TRBD2,TRBJ2-1,NA,TRBV2,CASSQGLAGLREQFF,TGTGCCAGCAGTCAGGGACTAGCGGGGCTTCGTGAGCAGTTCTTC
TRBD1,TRBJ1-3,NA,TRBV12-5,CASGLVTYRGSGNTIYF,TGTGCTAGTGGTTTGGTTACTTACAGGGGTAGTGGAAACACCATATATTTT
NA,TRBJ1-6,NA,TRBV7-2,CASSMGLGANSPLHF,TGTGCCAGCAGCATGGGACTAGGCGCCAATTCACCCCTCCACTTT
TRBD2,TRBJ2-3,few,TRBV5-1,CASSLPLAGGSSTDTQYF,TGCGCCAGCAGCTTGCCACTAGCGGGGGGTTCTAGCACAGATACGCAGTATTTT
NA,TRBJ2-5,NA,TRBV5-4,CASSWTPGRQETQYF,TGTGCCAGCAGCTGGACACCGGGCCGTCAAGAGACCCAGTACTTC
NA,TRBJ2-7,NA,TRBV15,CATSRDLVGRSYEQYF,TGTGCCACCAGCAGAGATTTGGTAGGGAGGTCCTACGAGCAGTACTTC
NA,TRBJ2-1,NA,TRBV5-1,CASSLESEQFF,TGCGCCAGCAGCTTGGAGAGTGAGCAGTTCTTC
TRBD1,TRBJ1-5,NA,TRBV19,CASSPWRTGDQPQHF,TGTGCCAGTAGTCCGTGGCGGACAGGGGATCAGCCCCAGCATTTT
TRBD1,TRBJ1-5,NA,TRBV7-9,CASSFDRGNQPQHF,TGTGCCAGCAGCTTCGACAGGGGCAATCAGCCCCAGCATTTT
NA,TRBJ1-1,NA,TRBV4-1,CASSQDRWALAASNTEAFF,TGCGCCAGCAGCCAAGATCGTTGGGCTTTGGCTGCCTCGAACACTGAAGCTTTCTTT
TRBD1,TRBJ2-7,NA,TRBV15,CATSWGQGASYEQYF,TGTGCCACCAGCTGGGGACAGGGGGCTTCCTACGAGCAGTACTTC
TRBD1,TRBJ1-2,NA,TRBV4-1,CASSQGTGGPYGYTF,TGCGCCAGCAGCCAAGGGACAGGGGGGCCCTATGGCTACACCTTC
NA,TRBJ2-7,NA,TRBV6-5,CASIPSAGGSYEQYF,TGTGCCAGCATCCCTAGCGCAGGGGGCTCCTACGAGCAGTACTTC
NA,TRBJ1-4,NA,TRBV9,CASSTGTIEEKLFF,TGTGCCAGCAGCACAGGGACAATCGAGGAAAAACTGTTTTTT
NA,TRBJ2-5,NA,TRBV27,CASSFGVQETQYF,TGTGCCAGCAGTTTCGGGGTTCAAGAGACCCAGTACTTC
TRBD1,TRBJ1-2,NA,TRBV6-6,CASSYISGTGVFGYTF,TGTGCCAGCAGTTATATATCCGGGACAGGGGTTTTTGGCTACACCTTC
NA,TRBJ1-4,NA,TRBV30,CAWSVRSNEKLFF,TGTGCCTGGAGTGTACGGAGCAATGAAAAACTGTTTTTT
TRBD2,TRBJ2-3,once,TRBV4-2,CASSQDEGGPPDTQYF,TGTGCCAGCAGCCAAGATGAGGGAGGGCCCCCAGATACGCAGTATTTT
TRBD1,TRBJ2-1,NA,TRBV6-5,CASFKSTGGLFF,TGTGCCAGCTTTAAATCGACAGGGGGGCTGTTCTTC
NA,TRBJ2-7,NA,TRBV20-1,CSARTGREQYF,TGCAGTGCTAGGACAGGACGCGAGCAGTACTTC
TRBD2,TRBJ2-5,NA,TRBV30,CAHGASGGRETQYF,TGTGCCCACGGGGCTAGCGGGGGTAGGGAGACCCAGTACTTC
TRBD1,TRBJ2-3,once,TRBV6-1,CASSDLWTGNPTSTDTQYF,TGTGCCAGCAGTGATCTCTGGACAGGTAATCCGACTAGCACAGATACGCAGTATTTT
TRBD2,TRBJ2-1,NA,TRBV4-3,CASSPPGLAGGPVF,TGCGCCAGCAGCCCACCGGGACTAGCGGGGGGCCCGGTCTTC
NA,TRBJ1-2,once,TRBV7-2,CASSLDGGEGYTF,TGTGCCAGCAGCTTAGATGGCGGGGAGGGCTACACCTTC
TRBD2,TRBJ2-3,NA,TRBV9,CASSAAGAGVGDTQYF,TGTGCCAGCAGCGCCGCCGGGGCGGGGGTAGGGGATACGCAGTATTTT
TRBD1,TRBJ1-6,NA,TRBV2,CASSGQGSRSPLHF,TGTGCCAGCAGCGGACAGGGGTCGCGTTCACCCCTCCACTTT
NA,TRBJ1-2,NA,TRBV6-5,CASRGDGGHYGYTF,TGTGCCAGCAGAGGGGACGGGGGACACTATGGCTACACCTTC
NA,TRBJ2-7,NA,TRBV7-2,CASAQQGSLSEQYF,TGTGCCAGCGCTCAACAGGGTTCTCTGTCCGAGCAGTACTTC
NA,TRBJ2-1,NA,TRBV4-3,CASSQEGGRHNEQFF,TGCGCCAGCAGCCAAGAAGGCGGCCGCCACAATGAGCAGTTCTTC
TRBD2,TRBJ2-1,once,TRBV5-4,CASSLTSGRTDEQFF,TGTGCCAGCAGCTTGACTAGCGGGAGGACGGATGAGCAGTTCTTC
TRBD1,TRBJ2-7,NA,TRBV2,CASRGAPGQNHYEQYF,TGTGCCAGCAGGGGGGCCCCGGGACAGAACCACTACGAGCAGTACTTC
TRBD2,TRBJ2-5,once,TRBV11-2,CASTPGVRAGGGAGETQYF,TGTGCCAGCACCCCTGGGGTCCGCGCGGGCGGGGGGGCCGGTGAGACCCAGTACTTC
TRBD2,TRBJ2-1,NA,TRBV30,CAWSELAGEYNEQFF,TGTGCCTGGAGCGAGCTAGCGGGGGAATACAATGAGCAGTTCTTC
TRBD2,TRBJ2-5,NA,TRBV13,CASSPSPGTSRSETQYF,TGTGCCAGCAGCCCGTCCCCCGGGACTAGTCGATCGGAGACCCAGTACTTC
TRBD2,TRBJ2-3,NA,TRBV7-2,CASSLVGGVGDTQYF,TGTGCCAGCAGCTTAGTGGGAGGGGTGGGAGATACGCAGTATTTT
NA,TRBJ2-6,NA,TRBV7-9,CASSQDTGSGANVLTF,TGCGCCAGCAGCCAAGACACAGGGTCTGGGGCCAACGTCCTGACTTTC
TRBD2,TRBJ2-2,NA,TRBV7-6,CASSYLLAGAAGTGELFF,TGTGCCAGCAGCTACCTGTTAGCGGGGGCCGCCGGCACCGGGGAGCTGTTTTTT
TRBD2,TRBJ2-7,NA,TRBV5-6,CASSLGLEYEQYF,TGTGCCAGCAGCCTGGGACTAGAATACGAGCAGTACTTC
TRBD1,TRBJ1-2,NA,TRBV5-6,CASSDSRTGLTGYTF,TGTGCCAGCAGCGACTCGCGGACAGGGCTTACTGGCTACACCTTC